The TCR beta chain described here comes from a study of T cell responses to AZD1222 COVID-19 vaccine. This clone was detected once. What it binds is not known. Clones were read by immunoSEQ multiplex PCR, and TCRdb kept only the in-frame ones, dropping some. The data show some 170,000 clones, 85% to 90% seen once. Trimming removed 5 bases at V and 4 bases at J, with 15 bases between. CDR3 size: 15 residues. Germline V gene data show CDR1 as SGHAT and CDR2 as FQNNGV. Broader study findings: Baseline seropositivity characterized only 5 to 7 AZD1222 recipients. The study found Spike-specific TCR breadth and depth rose after two AZD1222 doses.

The J gene is TRBJ1-3, the V gene TRBV11-2; the D is unclear. This clonotype originated in an adult in good health. Sequenced here: peripheral blood, sampled on day 0 of AZD1222 vaccination. CDR3 sequence: CASSPEAGPGNTIYF. In nucleotides, the CDR3 is TGTGCCAGCAGCCCTGAGGCTGGGCCCGGAAACACCATATATTTT. The full variable domain, its missing parts supplied by reference TRBV11-2 and TRBJ1-3, is EAGVAQSPRYKIIEKRQSVAFWCNPISGHATLYWYQQILGQGPKLLIQFQNNGVVDDSQLPKDRFSAERLKGVDSTLKIQPAKLEDSAVYLCASSPEAGPGNTIYFGEGSWLTVV.